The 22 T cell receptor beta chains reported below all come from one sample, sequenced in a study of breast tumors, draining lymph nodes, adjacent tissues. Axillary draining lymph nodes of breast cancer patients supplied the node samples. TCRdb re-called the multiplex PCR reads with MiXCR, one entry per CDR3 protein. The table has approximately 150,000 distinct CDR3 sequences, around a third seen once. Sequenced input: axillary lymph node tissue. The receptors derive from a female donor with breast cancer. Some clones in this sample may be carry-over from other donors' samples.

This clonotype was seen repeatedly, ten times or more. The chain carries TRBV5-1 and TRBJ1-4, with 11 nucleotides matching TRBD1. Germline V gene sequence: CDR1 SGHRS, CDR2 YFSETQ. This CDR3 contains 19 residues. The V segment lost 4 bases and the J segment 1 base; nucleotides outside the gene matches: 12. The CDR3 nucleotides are TGCGCCAGCAGCCCTGCGTCCCTGGACAGGGGGCGAACTAATGAAAAACTGTTTTTT. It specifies CASSPASLDRGRTNEKLFF. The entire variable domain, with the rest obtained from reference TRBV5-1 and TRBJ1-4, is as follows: KAGVTQTPRYLIKTRGQQVTLSCSPISGHRSVSWYQQTPGQGLQFLFEYFSETQRNKGNFPGRFSGRQFSNSRSEMNVSTLELGDSALYLCASSPASLDRGRTNEKLFFGSGTQLSVL.

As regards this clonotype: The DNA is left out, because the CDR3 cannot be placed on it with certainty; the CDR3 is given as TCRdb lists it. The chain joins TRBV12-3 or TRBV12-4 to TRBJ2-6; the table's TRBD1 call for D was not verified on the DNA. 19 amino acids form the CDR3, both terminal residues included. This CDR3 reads CASSSVNQPQHFGANVLTF.

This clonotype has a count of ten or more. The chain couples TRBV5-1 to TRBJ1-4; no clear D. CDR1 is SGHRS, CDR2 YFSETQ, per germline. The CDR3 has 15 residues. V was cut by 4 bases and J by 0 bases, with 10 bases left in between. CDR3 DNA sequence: TGCGCCAGCAGCCCTCGGACGGCAACTAATGAAAAACTGTTTTTT. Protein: CASSPRTATNEKLFF.

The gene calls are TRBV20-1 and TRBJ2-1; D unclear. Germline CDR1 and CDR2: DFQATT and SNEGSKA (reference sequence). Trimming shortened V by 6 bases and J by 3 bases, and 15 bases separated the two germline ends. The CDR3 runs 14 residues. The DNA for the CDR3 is TGCAGTGCCCATCTGGCTAGGAGCTACAATGAGCAGTTCTTC. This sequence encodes CSAHLARSYNEQFF.

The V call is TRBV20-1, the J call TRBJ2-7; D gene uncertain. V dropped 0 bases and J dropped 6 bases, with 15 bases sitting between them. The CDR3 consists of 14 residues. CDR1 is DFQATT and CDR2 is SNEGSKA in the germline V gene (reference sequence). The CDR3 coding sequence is TGCAGTGCTAGAGATACGGTCAAGGGCTCCGAGCAGTACTTC. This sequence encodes CSARDTVKGSEQYF.

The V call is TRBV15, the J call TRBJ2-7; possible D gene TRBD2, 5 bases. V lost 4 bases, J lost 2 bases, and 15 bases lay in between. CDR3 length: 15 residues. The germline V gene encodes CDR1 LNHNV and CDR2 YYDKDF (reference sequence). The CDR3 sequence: CATSKVGSGAYEQYF. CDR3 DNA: TGTGCCACCAGCAAAGTGGGGAGCGGCGCCTACGAGCAGTACTTC.

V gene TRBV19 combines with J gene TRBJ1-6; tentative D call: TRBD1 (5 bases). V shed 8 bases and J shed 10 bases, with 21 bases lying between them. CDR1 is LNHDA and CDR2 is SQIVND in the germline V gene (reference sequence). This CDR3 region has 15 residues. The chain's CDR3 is CASGLHGAANSPLHF. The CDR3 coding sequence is TGTGCCAGTGGTCTGCACGGGGCAGCCAACTCACCCCTCCACTTT.

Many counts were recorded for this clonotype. CDR3 nucleotide sequence: TGCGCCAGCAGAGCTAGCGGGAGCATCGGTACCGGGGAGCTGTTTTTT. As protein: CASRASGSIGTGELFF. The V gene is TRBV5-1, the J gene TRBJ2-2; TRBD2 agrees at 10 bases. From germline, CDR1 is SGHRS and CDR2 YFSETQ. The J segment lost 5 bases and the V segment lost 5 bases, leaving 9 bases of the junction unmatched. The CDR3 is made up of 16 amino acids.

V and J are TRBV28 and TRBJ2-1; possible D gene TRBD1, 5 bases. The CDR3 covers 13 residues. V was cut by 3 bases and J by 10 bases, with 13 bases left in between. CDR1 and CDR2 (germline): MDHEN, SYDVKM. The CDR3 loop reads CASSFGRAGEQFF. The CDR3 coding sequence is TGTGCCAGCAGTTTTGGCAGGGCTGGAGAGCAGTTCTTC.

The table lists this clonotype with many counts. The CDR3 sequence is CASSEARAIRQGEQFF. CDR3 nucleotide sequence: TGTGCCAGCAGTGAAGCTCGAGCGATCCGGCAGGGTGAGCAGTTCTTC. The J gene is TRBJ2-1, the V gene TRBV6-1, with D possibly being TRBD1 (5 bases). The CDR3 runs to 16 residues. Germline V gives CDR1 MNHNS, CDR2 SASEGT. V dropped 0 bases and J dropped 9 bases, with 18 bases sitting between them.

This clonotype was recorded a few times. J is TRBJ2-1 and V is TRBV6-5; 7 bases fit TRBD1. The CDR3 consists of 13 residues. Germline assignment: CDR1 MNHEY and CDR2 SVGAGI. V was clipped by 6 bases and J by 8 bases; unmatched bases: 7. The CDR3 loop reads CASSHNRGHEQFF. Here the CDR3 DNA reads TGTGCCAGCAGCCATAACAGGGGCCATGAGCAGTTCTTC.

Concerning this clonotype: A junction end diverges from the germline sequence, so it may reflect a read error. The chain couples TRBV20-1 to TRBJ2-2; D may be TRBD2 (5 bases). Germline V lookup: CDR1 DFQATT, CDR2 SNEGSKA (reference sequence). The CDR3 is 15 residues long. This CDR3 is CSARGETGSAGELPF. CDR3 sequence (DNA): TGCAGTGCTAGAGGGGAGACGGGCTCGGCCGGGGAGCTGCCTTTT.

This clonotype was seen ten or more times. CDR3 amino acids: CAIRETEKNVSPLHF. CDR3 nucleotides: TGTGCCATCAGGGAGACCGAAAAAAATGTCTCACCCCTCCACTTT. The rearrangement uses TRBV10-3 and TRBJ1-6; no clear D gene. CDR1 and CDR2 (germline): ENHRY, SYGVKD. V gave up 6 bases and J gave up 10 bases, with 19 bases separating them. The CDR3 sequence is 15 residues long.

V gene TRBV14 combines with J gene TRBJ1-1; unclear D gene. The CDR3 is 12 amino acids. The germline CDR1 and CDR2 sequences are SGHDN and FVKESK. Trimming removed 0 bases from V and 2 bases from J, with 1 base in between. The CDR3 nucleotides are TGTGCCAGCAGCCAAGACAACACTGAAGCTTTCTTT. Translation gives CASSQDNTEAFF.

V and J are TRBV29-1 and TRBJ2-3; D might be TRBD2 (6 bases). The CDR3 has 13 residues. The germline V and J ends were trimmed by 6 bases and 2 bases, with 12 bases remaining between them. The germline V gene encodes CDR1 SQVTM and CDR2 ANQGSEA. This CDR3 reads CSVTGAYTDTQYF. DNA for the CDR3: TGCAGCGTAACGGGAGCATACACAGATACGCAGTATTTT.

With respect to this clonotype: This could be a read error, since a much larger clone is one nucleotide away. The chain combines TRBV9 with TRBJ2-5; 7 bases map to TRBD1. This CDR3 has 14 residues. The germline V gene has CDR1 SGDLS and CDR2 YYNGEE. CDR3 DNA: TGTGCCAGCAGCGTTTGGGACAGACAAGAGGCCCAGTCCTTC. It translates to CASSVWDRQEAQSF. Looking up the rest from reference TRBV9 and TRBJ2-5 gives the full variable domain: DSGVTQTPKHLITATGQRVTLRCSPRSGDLSVYWYQQSLDQGLQFLIQYYNGEERAKGNILERFSAQQFPDLHSELNLSSLELGDSALYFCASSVWDRQEAQSFGPGTRLLVL.

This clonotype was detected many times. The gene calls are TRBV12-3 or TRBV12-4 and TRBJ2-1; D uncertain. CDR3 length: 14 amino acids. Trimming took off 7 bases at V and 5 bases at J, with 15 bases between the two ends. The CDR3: CASTLVADHNEQFF. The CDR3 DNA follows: TGTGCCAGCACCTTGGTGGCGGATCACAATGAGCAGTTCTTC.

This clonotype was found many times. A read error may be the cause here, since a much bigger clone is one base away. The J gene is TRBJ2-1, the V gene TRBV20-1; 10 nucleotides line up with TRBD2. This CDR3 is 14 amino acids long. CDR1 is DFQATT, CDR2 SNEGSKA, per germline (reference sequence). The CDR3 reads CSARTSGTYTEQFF. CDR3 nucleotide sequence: TGCAGTGCACGGACTAGCGGAACGTACACTGAGCAGTTCTTC.

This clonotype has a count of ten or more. The CDR3 is CASSRAGGSYNEQFF. The CDR3 bases are TGTGCCAGCAGCCGGGCGGGGGGTAGCTACAATGAGCAGTTCTTC. The chain recombines TRBV7-3 with TRBJ2-1, with TRBD2 matching over 8 bases. The CDR3 contains 15 residues. Germline trimming cut 5 bases from V and 3 bases from J; bases unmatched to any gene: 6. From germline, CDR1 is SGHTA and CDR2 FQGTGA.

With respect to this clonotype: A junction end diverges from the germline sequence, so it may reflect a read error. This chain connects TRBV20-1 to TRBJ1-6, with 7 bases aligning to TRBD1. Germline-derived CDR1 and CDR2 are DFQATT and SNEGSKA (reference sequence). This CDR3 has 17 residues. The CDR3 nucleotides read TGCAGTGCTAGATATCTAGCCCGGGACAGTCGCAATTCACCCCCCCACTTT. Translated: CSARYLARDSRNSPPHF.

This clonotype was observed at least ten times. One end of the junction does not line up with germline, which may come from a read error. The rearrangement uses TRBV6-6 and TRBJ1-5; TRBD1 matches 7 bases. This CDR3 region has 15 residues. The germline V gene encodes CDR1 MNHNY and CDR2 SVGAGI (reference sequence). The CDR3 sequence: CASSHSSGGGQPQHF. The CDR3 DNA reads TGTGCCAGCAGTCACTCGTCAGGGGGTGGACAGCCCCAGCATTTT.

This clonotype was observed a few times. The CDR3 DNA reads as TGTGCCAGCAGCTTAGTCGGGGGTGGACCTTTAAGGGGCAATGAGCAGTTCTTC. Encoded protein: CASSLVGGGPLRGNEQFF. The V and J genes are TRBV7-6 and TRBJ2-1, with D maybe TRBD2 (6 bases). V dropped 1 base and J dropped 6 bases, with 22 bases sitting between them. CDR1 is SGHVS, CDR2 FNYEAQ, per germline. The CDR3 has 18 amino acids.